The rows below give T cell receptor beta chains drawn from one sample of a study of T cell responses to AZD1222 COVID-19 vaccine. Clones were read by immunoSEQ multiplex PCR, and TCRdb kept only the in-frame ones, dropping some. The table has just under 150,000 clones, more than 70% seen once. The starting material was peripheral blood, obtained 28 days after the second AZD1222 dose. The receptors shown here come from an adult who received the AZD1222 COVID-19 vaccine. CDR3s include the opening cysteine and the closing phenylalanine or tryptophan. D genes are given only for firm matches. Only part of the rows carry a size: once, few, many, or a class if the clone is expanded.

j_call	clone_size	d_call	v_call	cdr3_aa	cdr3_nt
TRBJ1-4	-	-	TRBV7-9	CASSVPGEKLFF	TGTGCCAGCAGCGTCCCTGGGGAAAAACTGTTTTTT
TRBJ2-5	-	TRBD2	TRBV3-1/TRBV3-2	CASSQRGLAGGKETQYF	TGTGCCAGCAGCCAAAGGGGACTAGCGGGAGGGAAAGAGACCCAGTACTTC
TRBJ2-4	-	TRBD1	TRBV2	CASGDRVNIQYF	TGTGCCAGCGGGGACAGGGTGAACATTCAGTACTTC
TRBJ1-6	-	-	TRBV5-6	CASSLNTDGISYNSPLHF	TGTGCCAGCAGCTTGAATACAGACGGCATTAGCTATAATTCACCCCTCCACTTT
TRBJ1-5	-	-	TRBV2	CASSQYELSNQPQHF	TGTGCCAGCAGCCAGTACGAGTTGAGCAATCAGCCCCAGCATTTT
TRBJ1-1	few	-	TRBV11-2	CASSPNRDSLEAFF	TGTGCCAGCAGCCCGAACCGGGACTCCCTTGAAGCTTTCTTT
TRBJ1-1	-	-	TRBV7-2	CASSLAMGDTEAFF	TGTGCCAGCAGCTTAGCGATGGGGGACACTGAAGCTTTCTTT
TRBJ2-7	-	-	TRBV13	CASSRQGGYEQYF	TGTGCCAGCAGCCGTCAGGGGGGCTACGAGCAGTACTTC
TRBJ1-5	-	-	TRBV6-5	CASSSGAGNQPQHF	TGTGCCAGCAGTTCCGGGGCGGGAAATCAGCCCCAGCATTTT
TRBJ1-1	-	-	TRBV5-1	CASSLDGGSTEAFF	TGCGCCAGCAGCTTGGATGGGGGTAGCACTGAAGCTTTCTTT
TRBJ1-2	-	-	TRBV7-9	CASSSGRLDFYGYTF	TGTGCCAGCAGCTCCGGACGTCTGGATTTCTATGGCTACACCTTC
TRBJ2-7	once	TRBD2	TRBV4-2	CASSHDGSGRTQDEQYF	TGTGCCAGCAGCCACGATGGTAGCGGGAGGACCCAGGACGAGCAGTACTTC
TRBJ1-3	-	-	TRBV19	CASLGGLAAGNTIYF	TGTGCCAGCCTGGGGGGGCTTGCAGCTGGAAACACCATATATTTT
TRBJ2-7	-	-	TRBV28	CASQKGEGREQYF	TGTGCCAGCCAAAAGGGGGAGGGGAGGGAGCAGTACTTC
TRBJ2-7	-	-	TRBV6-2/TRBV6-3	CASSRGDSGEQYF	TGTGCCAGCAGTAGGGGGGACTCGGGGGAGCAGTACTTC
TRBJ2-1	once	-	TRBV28	CASSPSRWGGSSSYNEQFF	TGTGCCAGCAGTCCATCCCGATGGGGCGGGTCTAGCTCCTACAATGAGCAGTTCTTC
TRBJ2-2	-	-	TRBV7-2	CASSSLGPGELFF	TGTGCCAGCAGCTCCCTAGGTCCCGGGGAGCTGTTTTTT
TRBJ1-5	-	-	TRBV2	CASSEQGMEQPQHF	TGTGCCAGCAGCGAACAGGGCATGGAGCAGCCCCAGCATTTT
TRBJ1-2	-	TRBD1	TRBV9	CASSGLRGPNGYTF	TGTGCCAGCAGCGGACTCAGGGGGCCGAATGGCTACACCTTC
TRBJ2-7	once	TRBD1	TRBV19	CASRPPPWDRGINEQYF	TGTGCCAGTAGACCACCACCCTGGGACAGGGGTATCAACGAGCAGTACTTC
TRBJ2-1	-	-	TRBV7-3	CASSSNNNEQFF	TGTGCCAGCAGCTCGAATAACAATGAGCAGTTCTTC
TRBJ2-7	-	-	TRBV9	CASSVTGTVDYEQYF	TGTGCCAGCAGCGTGACCGGGACGGTCGACTACGAGCAGTACTTC
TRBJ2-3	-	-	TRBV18	CASSPIDTQYF	TGTGCCAGCTCACCAATAGATACGCAGTATTTT
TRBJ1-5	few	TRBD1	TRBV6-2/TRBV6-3	CASNPTGGGNQPQHF	TGTGCCAGCAACCCGACAGGGGGCGGCAATCAGCCCCAGCATTTT
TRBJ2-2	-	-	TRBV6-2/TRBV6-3	CASSYPQGRGELFF	TGTGCCAGCAGTTACCCACAGGGTAGGGGGGAGCTGTTTTTT
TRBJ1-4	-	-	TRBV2	CASSSDPPLRGSEKLFF	TGTGCCAGCAGCAGTGACCCACCCCTTCGAGGGAGTGAAAAACTGTTTTTT
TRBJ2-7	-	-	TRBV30	CAWSVFLAYEQYF	TGTGCCTGGAGTGTGTTTTTAGCCTACGAGCAGTACTTC
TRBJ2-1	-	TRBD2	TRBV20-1	CSKTAGNEQFF	TGCAGTAAGACAGCGGGAAATGAGCAGTTCTTC
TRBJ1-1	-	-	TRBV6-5	CASSYGRGRMRAFF	TGTGCCAGCAGTTACGGCCGGGGGCGGATGAGAGCTTTCTTT
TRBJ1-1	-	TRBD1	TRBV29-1	CSAAGQGNTEAFF	TGCAGCGCCGCTGGACAGGGGAACACTGAAGCTTTCTTT
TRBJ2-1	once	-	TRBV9	CASSVGREQFF	TGTGCCAGCAGCGTAGGGAGGGAGCAGTTCTTC
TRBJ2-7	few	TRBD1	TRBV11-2	CASSPLKRQGTYEQYF	TGTGCCAGCAGCCCCCTGAAGAGACAGGGAACCTACGAGCAGTACTTC
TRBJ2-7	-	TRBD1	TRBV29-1	CSVEPWDRQGQYF	TGCAGCGTTGAACCCTGGGACAGGCAAGGGCAGTACTTC
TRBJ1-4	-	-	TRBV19	CASSFGSEKLFF	TGTGCCAGTAGTTTTGGGTCTGAAAAACTGTTTTTT
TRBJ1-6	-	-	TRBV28	CASSFGGWPLHF	TGTGCCAGCAGTTTTGGAGGGTGGCCCCTCCACTTT
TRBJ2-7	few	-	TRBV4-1	CASSLDKSYEQYF	TGCGCCAGCAGCCTAGACAAGTCCTACGAGCAGTACTTC
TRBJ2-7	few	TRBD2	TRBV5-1	CASRPGLAGVEQYF	TGCGCCAGCAGACCGGGACTAGCGGGAGTGGAGCAGTACTTC
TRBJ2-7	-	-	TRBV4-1	CASSQDLSGQIHF	TGCGCCAGCAGCCAAGATCTCAGCGGGCAAATCCACTTC
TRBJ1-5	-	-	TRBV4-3	CASSQVYLSNQPQHF	TGCGCCAGCAGCCAAGTATACCTGAGCAATCAGCCCCAGCATTTT
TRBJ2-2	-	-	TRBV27	CASLKPTGELFF	TGTGCCAGCCTTAAACCCACCGGGGAGCTGTTTTTT
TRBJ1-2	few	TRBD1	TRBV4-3	CASSLERGQGALLNYGYTF	TGCGCCAGCAGCCTCGAGAGGGGACAGGGGGCCCTCCTTAACTATGGCTACACCTTC
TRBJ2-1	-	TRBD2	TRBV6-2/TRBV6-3	CASSSELAGGNNEQFF	TGTGCCAGCAGTTCGGAACTAGCGGGAGGAAACAATGAGCAGTTCTTC
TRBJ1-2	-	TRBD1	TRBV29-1	CSVAKRQGIGYGYTF	TGCAGCGTCGCCAAAAGACAGGGGATCGGCTATGGCTACACCTTC
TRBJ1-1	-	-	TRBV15	CATSRGRDNTEAFF	TGTGCCACCAGCAGAGGGAGGGACAACACTGAAGCTTTCTTT
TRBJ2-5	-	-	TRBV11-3	CASSRSGASETQYF	TGTGCCAGCAGCCGCTCGGGGGCTTCAGAGACCCAGTACTTC
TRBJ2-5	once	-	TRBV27	CASSFDGAITQYF	TGTGCCAGCAGTTTCGACGGTGCCATAACCCAGTACTTC
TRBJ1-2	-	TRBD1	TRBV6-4	CASSDRGLRYGYTF	TGTGCCAGCAGTGACAGGGGGCTTAGGTATGGCTACACCTTC
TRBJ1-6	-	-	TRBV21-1	CASSGRQGGYNSPLHF	TGTGCCAGCAGCGGACGACAGGGTGGCTATAATTCACCCCTCCACTTT
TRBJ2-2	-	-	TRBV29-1	CSVGRIGELFF	TGCAGCGTTGGGAGGATCGGGGAGCTGTTTTTT
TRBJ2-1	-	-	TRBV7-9	CASSFPGDSEQFF	TGTGCCAGCAGCTTTCCAGGGGATAGTGAGCAGTTCTTC
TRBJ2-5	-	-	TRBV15	CATSRDQAAETQYF	TGTGCCACCAGCAGAGACCAGGCGGCGGAGACCCAGTACTTC
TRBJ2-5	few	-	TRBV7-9	CASTPVAAETQYF	TGTGCCAGCACCCCTGTCGCCGCAGAGACCCAGTACTTC
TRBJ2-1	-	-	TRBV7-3	CASSLLSGTGYNEQFF	TGTGCCAGCAGCTTACTAAGCGGAACGGGTTACAATGAGCAGTTCTTC
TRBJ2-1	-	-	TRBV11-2	CASSLAIRDEQFF	TGTGCCAGCAGCTTGGCGATTAGGGATGAGCAGTTCTTC
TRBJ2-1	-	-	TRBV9	CASSVADAYNEQFF	TGTGCCAGCAGCGTAGCTGACGCCTACAATGAGCAGTTCTTC